These 13 T cell receptor beta chains originate from one sample sequenced in a study of control samples from healthy donors and cancer patients. Sequenced by immunoSEQ multiplex PCR; TCRdb stores in-frame clones only, minus some. The repertoire consists of some 150,000 clones, with more than 90% occurring once and the leading ten covering roughly 3.1%. Sequencing was done on a sample of blood. The receptors shown here come from a man aged 30 to 39 in good health.

This clone was detected a few times. Other DNA sequences from this sample encode an identical CDR3 as well. V gene TRBV6-5 combines with J gene TRBJ2-3; a possible D gene is TRBD2 (6 bases). Trimming shortened V by 3 bases and J by 2 bases, and 12 bases separated the two germline ends. Germline loops: CDR1 MNHEY, CDR2 SVGAGI. The CDR3 covers 15 residues. As DNA, the CDR3 is TGTGCCAGCAGTTATGGGCGGGGAGACACAGATACGCAGTATTTT. Translated: CASSYGRGDTDTQYF.

CDR3 sequence (DNA): TGTGCCAGCACCCAGATGGGGGTACGGGAAAAACTGTTTTTT. Protein product: CASTQMGVREKLFF. The genes are TRBV2 and TRBJ1-4; tentatively, D is TRBD1 (5 bases). CDR1 SNHLY and CDR2 FYNNEI come from the germline V gene. V was shortened by 7 bases and J by 8 bases, with 17 bases between the two germline ends. The CDR3 has 14 amino acids.

The chain combines TRBV15 with TRBJ1-3, with TRBD1 as a possible D gene (5 bases). Trimming pared 5 bases from V and 2 bases from J, leaving 10 bases between. CDR1 LNHNV and CDR2 YYDKDF come from the germline V gene (reference sequence). The length of the CDR3 is 14 residues. The CDR3 sequence is CATSGRGAGNTIYF. The CDR3, as DNA: TGTGCCACCAGCGGTAGGGGCGCTGGAAACACCATATATTTT. Full variable domain (remainder filled in from reference TRBV15 and TRBJ1-3): DAMVIQNPRYQVTQFGKPVTLSCSQTLNHNVMYWYQQKSSQAPKLLFHYYDKDFNNEADTPDNFQSRRPNTSFCFLDIRSPGLGDTAMYLCATSGRGAGNTIYFGEGSWLTVV.

CDR3 DNA sequence: TGTGCCAGCAGCATACCCGGGAGGAACACCGGGGAGCTGTTTTTT. It encodes CASSIPGRNTGELFF. The V gene is TRBV21-1, the J gene TRBJ2-2; the D call in the table, TRBD2, was not verified against the DNA. TRBV21-1 is a documented pseudogene. This CDR3 has 15 residues.

The rearrangement uses TRBV7-2 and TRBJ2-1, with 11 bases lining up with TRBD2. Per germline, CDR1 SGHTA and CDR2 FQGNSA. The CDR3 is 16 residues long. Trimming removed 0 bases from V and 7 bases from J; junction bases left unmatched: 5. CDR3 protein: CASSLALAGGQNEQFF. The DNA of the CDR3 is TGTGCCAGCAGCTTAGCGCTAGCGGGGGGCCAGAATGAGCAGTTCTTC. The variable domain in full, with the rest retrieved from reference TRBV7-2 and TRBJ2-1, is GAGVSQSPSNKVTEKGKDVELRCDPISGHTALYWYRQSLGQGLEFLIYFQGNSAPDKSGLPSDRFSAERTGGSVSTLTIQRTQQEDSAVYLCASSLALAGGQNEQFFGPGTRLTVL.

The V call is TRBV7-9, the J call TRBJ1-3; TRBD1 agrees at 8 bases. The CDR3 consists of 13 residues. Germline V CDR1 and CDR2: SEHNR, FQNEAQ (reference sequence). The V and J ends lost 11 bases and 4 bases, in that order; junction bases with no gene match: 7. The CDR3: CAYRRGQGNTIYF. The CDR3 nucleotides read TGTGCCTATCGCAGGGGGCAAGGAAACACCATATATTTT.

This clone has a single count. This rearrangement joins TRBV30 to TRBJ2-1; D unclear. Trimming stripped 0 bases from V and 3 bases from J, with 6 bases between. The CDR3 runs to 13 residues. CDR1 GTSNPN and CDR2 SVGIG come from the germline V gene (reference sequence). The CDR3 nucleotides read TGTGCCTGGAGTGTAGAACTCTACAATGAGCAGTTCTTC. Amino acids: CAWSVELYNEQFF.

The chain links TRBV28 to TRBJ2-3, with 10 bases that match TRBD1. J lost 10 bases, V lost 2 bases, and 6 bases had no gene match. Germline assignment: CDR1 MDHEN and CDR2 SYDVKM. The CDR3 loop spans 14 amino acids. This CDR3 is CASSLRTGGGAQYF. The CDR3 bases are TGTGCCAGCAGTTTAAGGACAGGGGGTGGCGCGCAGTATTTT.

The chain has TRBV3-1 (or the pseudogene TRBV3-2) and TRBJ2-7; weak D call: TRBD1 (6 bases). Per the germline V gene, CDR1 is LGHDT and CDR2 is YNNKEL (reference sequence). The CDR3 has 14 residues. Trimming took off 4 bases at V and 3 bases at J, with 13 bases between the two ends. The CDR3 bases are TGTGCCAGCAGCCCGTCCGGGACACGCTACGAGCAGTACTTC. This codes for CASSPSGTRYEQYF.

CDR3 coding DNA: TGTGCCAGCAGCTTCTCCTCGAACACCGGGGAGCTGTTTTTT. Amino acids: CASSFSSNTGELFF. This sequence joins TRBV7-9 and TRBJ2-2, with D uncertain. Looked up from germline, CDR1 is SEHNR and CDR2 is FQNEAQ (reference sequence). Trimming removed 3 bases from V and 0 bases from J, with 5 bases in between. This CDR3 has 14 residues.

In this sample, this clone turned up once. The chain employs TRBV7-3 and TRBJ2-6, with D perhaps matching TRBD1 (5 bases). Germline V lookup: CDR1 SGHTA, CDR2 FQGTGA. This CDR3 has 15 residues. V was pared by 5 bases and J by 2 bases, with 10 bases between. The CDR3 coding sequence is TGTGCCAGCAGCCTACCCAGGGCTGGGGCCAACGTCCTGACTTTC. Protein: CASSLPRAGANVLTF. The full variable domain, in which reference TRBV7-3 and TRBJ2-6 provide the parts outside the CDR3, is GAGVSQTPSNKVTEKGKYVELRCDPISGHTALYWYRQSLGQGPEFLIYFQGTGAADDSGLPNDRFFAVRPEGSVSTLKIQRTERGDSAVYLCASSLPRAGANVLTFGAGSRLTVL.

The J gene is TRBJ1-4, the V gene TRBV4-1; 7 bases are a match to TRBD1. From germline, CDR1 is MGHRA and CDR2 YSYEKL. CDR3 length: 16 amino acids. V shed 3 bases and J 5 bases; nucleotides not matched to a gene: 9. The CDR3 nucleotides are TGCGCCAGCAGCCAGTACATTGGGACAGCGAATGAAAAACTGTTTTTT. Its translation is CASSQYIGTANEKLFF.

The rearrangement joins TRBV6-6 to TRBJ2-3; 13 nucleotides match TRBD2. Germline V gives CDR1 MNHNY, CDR2 SVGAGI (reference sequence). V gave up 5 bases and J gave up 4 bases; unmatched junction bases: 9. CDR3 length: 17 amino acids. The CDR3 coding sequence is TGTGCCAGCAGTCTGACCGGGACTAGCGGGGCTGCAGATACGCAGTATTTT. This codes for CASSLTGTSGAADTQYF.